These 18 T cell receptor beta chains originate from one sample sequenced in a study of T cells in Graves' hyperthyroidism and ophthalmopathy. There were TCR beta CDR3 regions amplified from RNA transcripts. The HTBI primer set was used in a first-round RT-PCR of the TCR CDR3. TCRdb called the multiplex PCR reads again in MiXCR, with one record for every CDR3 protein. The repertoire holds around 600,000 distinct CDR3 sequences, with roughly 46% as singletons. Sequences were obtained from peripheral blood or thyroid tissue (not recorded which). The receptor set was obtained from an adult man with Graves' disease, either hyperthyroidism or ophthalmopathy (not recorded which).

Details on this clonotype: Possible read error: a much larger clone is one base away. The CDR3 reads CASSFFRDLSGNTIYF. As DNA, the CDR3 is TGTGCCAGCAGCTTTTTTCGGGACCTCTCTGGAAACACCATATATTTT. The chain links TRBV11-2 to TRBJ1-3, with TRBD1 as a possible D gene (5 bases). Germline assignment: CDR1 SGHAT and CDR2 FQNNGV. The CDR3 runs 16 residues. With 3 bases removed from V and 0 bases from J, the gap between germline ends came to 12 bases.

This clonotype has just one count. The V call is TRBV29-1, the J call TRBJ1-4, with 9 positions matching TRBD1. The CDR3 is 14 amino acids. Germline V gene lookup returns CDR1 SQVTM and CDR2 ANQGSEA. V shed 2 bases, J shed 8 bases, and the junction held 6 bases outside the gene matches. The CDR3 DNA reads TGCAGCGTTGAATCGGGACAGGGACCGGAAAAACTGTTTTTT. Its protein product is CSVESGQGPEKLFF.

In the case of this clonotype: This may come from a read error, since a much larger clone is one base off. This chain connects TRBV29-1 to TRBJ2-7; 11 positions agree with TRBD1. Germline assignment: CDR1 SQVTM and CDR2 ANQGSEA. The CDR3 totals 13 residues. In DNA, the CDR3 is TGCAGCGCGATAAGGACAGGGGGCTACGGGCAGTACTTC. Its translation is CSAIRTGGYGQYF.

This clonotype was detected once. Relative to the germline gene, one junction end is altered; a read error may explain this. V gene TRBV20-1 combines with J gene TRBJ2-7; TRBD2 might be the D (6 bases). Germline values: CDR1 DFQATT, CDR2 SNEGSKA (reference sequence). The CDR3 runs 14 residues. The DNA for the CDR3 is TGCAGTGCTTTTCCTAGCGAAGTCTCCTACGCGCAGTACTTC. This translates into CSAFPSEVSYAQYF.

As regards this clonotype: Germline and junction disagree at one end, which may indicate a read error. V usage is TRBV12-3 or TRBV12-4 and J usage is TRBJ1-3; no firm D call. This CDR3 spans 14 amino acids. The CDR3 DNA is TGTGTCAGCAGTTACGGTCTCTCTGGAAACACCATATATTTT. Translating gives CVSSYGLSGNTIYF.

This chain uses TRBV29-1 with TRBJ2-7; 8 positions match TRBD1. Germline CDR1 and CDR2: SQVTM and ANQGSEA. Unmatched junction bases numbered 6, after V lost 6 bases and J lost 2 bases. The CDR3 has 13 amino acids. The CDR3 DNA sequence: TGCAGCGTCTTACAGGGGGAGGCCTACGAGCAGTACTTC. Translating it yields CSVLQGEAYEQYF.

A note on this clonotype: The junction differs from germline at one of its ends, possibly a read error. This sequence joins TRBV7-9 and TRBJ1-2; the D gene is possibly TRBD1 (6 bases). Per the germline V gene, CDR1 is SEHNR and CDR2 is FQNEAQ (reference sequence). This CDR3 comprises 17 residues. The CDR3 DNA reads as TGTACCAGCAGCCCCCATTCCCTACCGGGACATCGCTATGGCTACACCTTC. Translated, it gives CTSSPHSLPGHRYGYTF. The whole variable domain, remainder taken from reference TRBV7-9 and TRBJ1-2, is DTGVSQNPRHKITKRGQNVTFRCDPISEHNRLYWYRQTLGQGPEFLTYFQNEAQLEKSRLLSDRFSAERPKGSFSTLEIQRTEQGDSAMYLCTSSPHSLPGHRYGYTFGSGTRLTVV.

The chain links TRBV29-1 to TRBJ1-1, with a possible D match to TRBD1 (5 bases). This CDR3 is built from 15 residues. Germline V lookup: CDR1 SQVTM, CDR2 ANQGSEA. Trimming removed 2 bases from V and 11 bases from J, with 24 bases in between. CDR3 sequence reads: CSVEYQYIAGPGAFF. Written as DNA, the CDR3 is TGCAGCGTTGAATATCAGTACATTGCAGGGCCTGGCGCTTTCTTT. Supplemented by reference TRBV29-1 and TRBJ1-1, the full variable domain reads SAVISQKPSRDICQRGTSLTIQCQVDSQVTMMFWYRQQPGQSLTLIATANQGSEATYESGFVIDKFPISRPNLTFSTLTVSNMSPEDSSIYLCSVEYQYIAGPGAFFGQGTRLTVV.

This clonotype was counted at least ten times. The chain employs TRBV7-6 and TRBJ1-6; no definite D call. The CDR3 consists of 16 residues. The germline CDR1 and CDR2 sequences are SGHVS and FNYEAQ. V lost 0 bases and J lost 0, with 6 bases in between. The CDR3 region is CASSLAESSYNSPLHF. The CDR3 nucleotides read TGTGCCAGCAGCTTAGCTGAGAGCTCCTATAATTCACCCCTCCACTTT.

Only a few counts were recorded for this clonotype. The rearrangement uses TRBV7-9 and TRBJ1-5, with D tentatively TRBD1 (5 bases). Germline V lookup: CDR1 SEHNR, CDR2 FQNEAQ (reference sequence). The CDR3 contains 16 residues. V lost 5 bases and J lost 1, with 15 bases in between. CDR3 loop: CASSAGSGFSNQPQHF. The CDR3 bases are TGTGCCAGCAGCGCCGGGTCAGGGTTCAGCAATCAGCCCCAGCATTTT.

This clonotype was detected a few times. This chain joins TRBV20-1 and TRBJ1-1; unclear D gene. The germline V gene encodes CDR1 DFQATT and CDR2 SNEGSKA (reference sequence). This CDR3 has 13 residues. The V gene lost 2 bases and the J gene lost 1 base, with 8 bases spanning the gap. The CDR3 here is CSARPAGNTEAFF. The DNA of the CDR3 is TGCAGTGCTAGACCAGCTGGGAACACTGAAGCTTTCTTT.

The chain joins TRBV7-3 to TRBJ2-3, with D possibly being TRBD1 (5 bases). CDR3 length: 15 residues. Per the germline V gene, CDR1 is SGHTA and CDR2 is FQGTGA. The ends were cut back, 6 bases at V and 4 bases at J, with 17 bases in the middle. The CDR3 sequence: CASRHQVQGPDTQYF. DNA of the CDR3: TGTGCCAGCAGGCATCAGGTTCAGGGTCCAGATACGCAGTATTTT.

This clonotype was seen ten or more times. The chain is built from TRBV7-9 and TRBJ1-1; no firm D call. V lost 2 bases and J lost 4, with 8 bases in between. Germline V CDR1 and CDR2: SEHNR, FQNEAQ (reference sequence). CDR3 length equals 13 residues. The CDR3 nucleotides read TGTGCCAGCAGCTTACCTGTGGGCACTGAAGCTTTCTTT. Its translation: CASSLPVGTEAFF.

This clonotype was counted a few times. The chain is built from TRBV7-2 and TRBJ1-1; possibly TRBD1 for D (5 bases). Looked up from germline, CDR1 is SGHTA and CDR2 is FQGNSA. V was pared by 6 bases and J by 11 bases, with 28 bases between. This CDR3 spans 16 amino acids. CDR3 residues: CASREWGRSSYTAAFF. In DNA form, the CDR3 reads TGTGCCAGCAGGGAGTGGGGGAGAAGTTCCTACACTGCCGCTTTCTTT.

The DNA of the CDR3 is TGCGCCAGCAGCTTGGGTGGGGTGTACAACTCTGGAAACACCATATATTTT. The encoded protein is CASSLGGVYNSGNTIYF. The J gene is TRBJ1-3, the V gene TRBV5-1; D call uncertain. Germline V gene data show CDR1 as SGHRS and CDR2 as YFSETQ. V was shortened by 0 bases and J by 0 bases, with 13 bases between the two germline ends. CDR3 size: 17 residues.

In this sample, this clonotype turned up many times. V and J are TRBV2 and TRBJ1-5; D is unresolved. Germline values: CDR1 SNHLY, CDR2 FYNNEI. V gave up 6 bases and J gave up 10 bases, with 16 bases separating them. The CDR3 totals 13 residues. This CDR3 is CASRPGSSGPQHF. The CDR3 region has the DNA TGTGCCAGCAGGCCGGGATCCTCCGGCCCCCAGCATTTT. The full variable domain, its missing parts supplied by reference TRBV2 and TRBJ1-5, is EPEVTQTPSHQVTQMGQEVILRCVPISNHLYFYWYRQILGQKVEFLVSFYNNEISEKSEIFDDQFSVERPDGSNFTLKIRSTKLEDSAMYFCASRPGSSGPQHFGDGTRLSIL.

Of note for this clonotype: It is unclear where the CDR3 begins or ends on the DNA, so no DNA is shown, and the CDR3 is as TCRdb lists it. The chain uses TRBV25-1 and TRBJ1-6; TRBD1 is the table's D call and was not checked against the DNA. The CDR3 sequence runs 20 residues, both termini included. Germline-derived CDR1 and CDR2 are MGHDK and SYGVNS. CDR3 residues: CASSDLCSVWPPDRGSPLHF.

This clonotype came up many times. The V gene is TRBV24-1, the J gene TRBJ2-2; D gene ambiguous. Germline lookup yields CDR1 KGHDR and CDR2 SFDVKD. Deletions cut 11 bases from V and 6 bases from J, with 9 bases between. The CDR3 spans 11 residues. CDR3 amino acids: CAIGVAGELFF. The CDR3 region has the DNA TGTGCCATCGGAGTCGCCGGGGAGCTGTTTTTT.